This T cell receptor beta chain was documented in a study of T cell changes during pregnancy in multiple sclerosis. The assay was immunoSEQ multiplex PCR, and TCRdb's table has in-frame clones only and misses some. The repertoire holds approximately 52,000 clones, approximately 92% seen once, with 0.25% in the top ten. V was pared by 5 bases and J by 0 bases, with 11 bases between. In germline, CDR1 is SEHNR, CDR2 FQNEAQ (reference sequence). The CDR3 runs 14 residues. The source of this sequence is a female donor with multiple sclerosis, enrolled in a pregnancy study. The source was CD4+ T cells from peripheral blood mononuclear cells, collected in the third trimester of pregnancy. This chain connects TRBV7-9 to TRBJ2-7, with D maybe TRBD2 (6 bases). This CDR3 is CASSVGGPSYEQYF. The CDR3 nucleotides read TGTGCCAGCAGCGTCGGGGGTCCCTCCTACGAGCAGTACTTC.